This T cell receptor beta chain was documented in a study of circulating and synovial CD4+ cells in juvenile arthritis. General study results and limits: T cell genome counts differed by at least an order of magnitude between CPL and CD4 samples. These repertoires were less diverse than bulk blood CD4 repertoires.

In regard to this clone: Antigen: not known.

Circulating pathogenic-like lymphocytes came from less than 10 mL of blood per patient. HLA-DR+CD14-CD3+CD4+CD25low/- cells were sorted from peripheral blood mononuclear cells. Using immunoSEQ multiplex PCR, the repertoire was profiled, and TCRdb retains in-frame clones only, with some absent. The sample lists over a thousand clones, around 90% occurring once. Trimming took 3 bases from V and 3 from J; bases not matched to a gene: 13. Per germline, CDR1 SNHLY and CDR2 FYNNEI. The CDR3 runs 17 residues. The chain employs TRBV2 and TRBJ2-5, with 7 nucleotides matching TRBD1. The receptor comes from a human donor with juvenile idiopathic arthritis. The sample consisted of HLA-DR+ CD4+ T cells from blood. Subset: circulating pathogenic-like lymphocytes, sorted as HLA-DR+CD14-CD3+CD4+CD25low/- blood T cells. DNA of the CDR3: TGTGCCAGCAGTGATACCGTTATTCGACAGGGTAAAGAGACCCAGTACTTC. It specifies CASSDTVIRQGKETQYF. The full variable domain, its missing parts supplied by reference TRBV2 and TRBJ2-5, is EPEVTQTPSHQVTQMGQEVILRCVPISNHLYFYWYRQILGQKVEFLVSFYNNEISEKSEIFDDQFSVERPDGSNFTLKIRSTKLEDSAMYFCASSDTVIRQGKETQYFGPGTRLLVL.